This passage covers 18 T cell receptor beta chains from one sample sequenced in a study of cytomegalovirus exposure and HLA in healthy donors. Primers: 60 Vbeta forward and 13 Jbeta reverse. Measured with immunoSEQ multiplex PCR; TCRdb has only the in-frame clones, and not every one. The profile shows more than 110,000 clones, 80% of them singletons. Sequencing was carried out using PBMCs. Every receptor here comes from a male donor in good health and CMV-seronegative.

The V and J genes are TRBV6-4 and TRBJ1-1; 7 bases align to TRBD1. CDR3 length equals 13 residues. Germline V CDR1 and CDR2: MRHNA, SNTAGT. V lost 5 bases to trimming and J lost 6 bases; unmatched junction nucleotides: 6. CDR3 in DNA: TGTGCCAGCAGTCCCGAAGGGGGCCCTGAAGCTTTCTTT. Amino acids: CASSPEGGPEAFF.

The genes are TRBV13 and TRBJ1-2, with 9 bases aligning to TRBD1. V shed 4 bases, J shed 7 bases, and the junction held 7 bases outside the gene matches. CDR3 length: 14 amino acids. Germline V lookup: CDR1 PRHDT, CDR2 FYEKMQ (reference sequence). This CDR3 is CASSSWTGVAGYTF. CDR3 nucleotide sequence: TGTGCCAGCAGCTCATGGACAGGGGTGGCTGGCTACACCTTC.

The V call is TRBV19, the J call TRBJ2-1; 8 bases fit TRBD2. The junction had 11 bases not matched to a gene; V was cut back by 3 bases and J by 7 bases. The CDR3 runs 16 residues. In germline, CDR1 is LNHDA, CDR2 SQIVND (reference sequence). The CDR3 sequence: CASSITQAGGRNEQFF. The DNA for the CDR3 is TGTGCCAGTAGTATTACACAGGCGGGGGGTCGTAATGAGCAGTTCTTC.

The chain combines TRBV30 with TRBJ2-7, with a tentative D call TRBD2 (6 bases). CDR1 is GTSNPN and CDR2 is SVGIG in the germline V gene (reference sequence). With 2 bases removed from V and 3 bases from J, the gap between germline ends came to 8 bases. The CDR3 contains 12 residues. The CDR3 protein is CAWSMGGYEQYF. The CDR3, as DNA: TGTGCCTGGAGTATGGGAGGCTACGAGCAGTACTTC.

J is TRBJ2-1 and V is TRBV11-2; weak D call: TRBD2 (6 bases). Per germline, CDR1 SGHAT and CDR2 FQNNGV. The length of the CDR3 is 15 residues. V shed 5 bases and J shed 5 bases, with 16 bases lying between them. CDR3 coding DNA: TGTGCCAGCAGCCCCCGGGCAGGAGGGGACAATGAGCAGTTCTTC. It translates to CASSPRAGGDNEQFF.

CDR3 in amino acids: CASSVDAGGRDYTF. For the CDR3, the DNA is TGTGCCAGCAGCGTAGATGCAGGCGGCCGGGACTACACCTTC. V usage is TRBV9 and J usage is TRBJ1-2; D ambiguous. Germline values: CDR1 SGDLS, CDR2 YYNGEE. The CDR3 sequence is 14 residues long. Trimming stripped 0 bases from V and 10 bases from J, with 16 bases between. The full variable domain, in which reference TRBV9 and TRBJ1-2 provide the parts outside the CDR3, is DSGVTQTPKHLITATGQRVTLRCSPRSGDLSVYWYQQSLDQGLQFLIQYYNGEERAKGNILERFSAQQFPDLHSELNLSSLELGDSALYFCASSVDAGGRDYTFGSGTRLTVV.

This chain links TRBV7-8 with TRBJ2-7, with a possible D match to TRBD1 (6 bases). The V gene's germline CDR1 is SGHVS and CDR2 FQNEAQ. V was pared by 3 bases and J by 6 bases, with 15 bases between. The CDR3 loop spans 14 amino acids. CDR3 region: CASSFTGSLSEQYF. The DNA for the CDR3 is TGTGCCAGCAGCTTCACAGGGTCTCTGAGCGAGCAGTACTTC.

This clone was counted a single time. This CDR3 reads CASSPDPWTGVEEQYF. The CDR3 coding sequence is TGTGCCAGCAGTCCTGACCCGTGGACAGGGGTAGAAGAGCAGTACTTC. The chain uses TRBV27 and TRBJ2-7, with 9 bases matching TRBD1. Germline CDR1 is MNHEY and CDR2 is SMNVEV (reference sequence). The V and J ends lost 5 bases and 7 bases, in that order; junction bases with no gene match: 15. The CDR3 spans 16 residues.

The chain couples TRBV7-9 to TRBJ2-5; D not resolved. The germline CDR1 and CDR2 sequences are SEHNR and FQNEAQ (reference sequence). CDR3 length: 15 residues. Trimming cost V 3 bases and J 0 bases, with 11 bases left between them. The CDR3 here is CASSFLTEYQETQYF. CDR3 sequence (DNA): TGTGCCAGCAGCTTCCTGACTGAGTACCAAGAGACCCAGTACTTC.

The V gene is TRBV27, the J gene TRBJ1-5; D is ambiguous. Between the trimmed V and J ends, which lost 3 bases and 4 bases, there was a span of 7 bases. The germline V gene encodes CDR1 MNHEY and CDR2 SMNVEV (reference sequence). The CDR3 totals 13 residues. The CDR3 nucleotides read TGTGCCAGCAGTTTGTACCGGAATCAGCCCCAGCATTTT. Amino acid sequence: CASSLYRNQPQHF.

V and J are TRBV5-6 and TRBJ2-7; 7 bases line up with TRBD1. The germline CDR1 and CDR2 sequences are SGHDT and YYEEEE. V lost 4 bases, J lost 4 bases, and 8 bases stayed unmatched. This CDR3 comprises 14 residues. CDR3 amino acids: CASSHRDSSYEQYF. CDR3 nucleotides: TGTGCCAGCAGCCACCGGGACAGTTCTTACGAGCAGTACTTC.

CDR3 sequence reads: CASSQDRGKTQYF. CDR3 DNA sequence: TGTGCCAGCAGCCAGGACAGGGGAAAGACCCAGTACTTC. J is TRBJ2-5 and V is TRBV11-2; 9 positions agree with TRBD1. The CDR3 loop spans 13 amino acids. CDR1 is SGHAT and CDR2 is FQNNGV in the germline V gene. V lost 5 bases to trimming and J lost 6 bases; unmatched junction nucleotides: 4.

This chain joins TRBV6-6 and TRBJ1-2; 9 nucleotides agree with TRBD1. CDR3 size: 16 residues. V shed 0 bases and J 7 bases; nucleotides not matched to a gene: 9. Germline assignment: CDR1 MNHNY and CDR2 SVGAGI (reference sequence). The CDR3 sequence is CASSYSVGQGMSGYTF. The CDR3 DNA reads as TGTGCCAGCAGTTACTCGGTAGGACAGGGGATGAGTGGCTACACCTTC.

CDR3 amino acids: CASSRAGSSTDTQYF. The DNA of the CDR3 is TGTGCCAGCAGCCGGGCGGGGTCTAGCACAGATACGCAGTATTTT. V gene TRBV2 combines with J gene TRBJ2-3; D might be TRBD2 (6 bases). There are 15 residues in the CDR3. Germline V CDR1 and CDR2: SNHLY, FYNNEI. Trimming took off 6 bases at V and 0 bases at J, with 13 bases between the two ends.

The chain couples TRBV18 to TRBJ2-5; unclear D gene. The V end was cut by 4 bases, the J end by 5 bases, with 11 bases between. The CDR3 contains 13 residues. Germline V gene data show CDR1 as KGHSH and CDR2 as LQKENI. The CDR3 nucleotides are TGTGCCAGCTCACATCTCAACTCGGAGACCCAGTACTTC. Amino acid sequence: CASSHLNSETQYF.

The V gene is TRBV15, the J gene TRBJ1-5, with D possibly being TRBD1 (5 bases). This CDR3 comprises 21 residues. V was shortened by 5 bases and J by 0 bases, with 29 bases between the two germline ends. Germline lookup yields CDR1 LNHNV and CDR2 YYDKDF (reference sequence). The CDR3 sequence: CATSAPPQMEGRPVSNQPQHF. DNA for the CDR3: TGTGCCACCAGCGCACCTCCACAGATGGAGGGGAGGCCTGTTAGCAATCAGCCCCAGCATTTT.

The CDR3 reads CASSDWANLRNEQFF. CDR3 sequence (DNA): TGCGCCAGCAGTGATTGGGCCAATTTAAGAAATGAGCAGTTCTTC. The chain links TRBV10-2 to TRBJ2-1, with D unresolved. V lost 3 bases and J 7 bases, leaving 16 bases between the germline ends. Germline-derived CDR1 and CDR2 are WSHSY and SAAADI. The CDR3 is 15 amino acids.

CDR3 residues: CAWSRDSSLHF. The CDR3, as DNA: TGTGCCTGGAGTCGGGACAGCTCCCTCCACTTT. This chain links TRBV30 with TRBJ1-6, with 7 nucleotides matching TRBD1. The J segment lost 14 bases and the V segment lost 2 bases, leaving 3 bases of the junction unmatched. Germline V lookup: CDR1 GTSNPN, CDR2 SVGIG (reference sequence). This CDR3 has 11 residues. Supplemented by reference TRBV30 and TRBJ1-6, the full variable domain reads SQTIHQWPATLVQPVGSPLSLECTVEGTSNPNLYWYRQAAGRGLQLLFYSVGIGQISSEVPQNLSASRPQDRQFILSSKKLLLSDSGFYLCAWSRDSSLHFGNGTRLTVT.